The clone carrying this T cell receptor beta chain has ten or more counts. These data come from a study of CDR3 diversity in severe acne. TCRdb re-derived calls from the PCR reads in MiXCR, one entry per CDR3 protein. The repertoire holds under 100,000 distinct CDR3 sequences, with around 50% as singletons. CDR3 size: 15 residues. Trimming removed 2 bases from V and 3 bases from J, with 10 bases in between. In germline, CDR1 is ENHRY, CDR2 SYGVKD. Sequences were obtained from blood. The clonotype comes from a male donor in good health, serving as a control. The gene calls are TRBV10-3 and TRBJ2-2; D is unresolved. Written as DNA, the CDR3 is TGTGCCATCAGTGAGCGGCTGCAAGACACCGGGGAGCTGTTTTTT. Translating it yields CAISERLQDTGELFF.